A selection of T cell receptor beta chains follows, all from one sample in a study of blood T cell repertoires in COVID-19. Some clones are missing from TCRdb's copy, which holds only in-frame ones; the method was immunoSEQ multiplex PCR. The table has 64,000 or so clones, approximately 82% seen once; the top ten hold around 12%. Specimen: peripheral blood. These receptors came from an older man with acute or convalescent COVID-19. CDR3s include the opening cysteine and the closing phenylalanine or tryptophan. The D gene is left open where the match is weak. Clone size appears in some rows only: once, few, many, or a class for an expanded clone.

j_call,v_call,clone_size,d_call,cdr3_nt,cdr3_aa
TRBJ2-7,TRBV21-1,few,.,TGTGCCAGCAGCAAACCATCGTCGGGCGGGAGCGGGATCTACGAGCAGTACTTC,CASSKPSSGGSGIYEQYF
TRBJ1-2,TRBV9,.,.,TGTGCCAGCAGCGGCTACCAGGGTGGGGGCTACACCTTC,CASSGYQGGGYTF
TRBJ1-6,TRBV3-1/TRBV3-2,.,.,TGTGCCAGCAGCCAAGGTCGGGCGCAGGGGACTTCACCCCTCCACTTT,CASSQGRAQGTSPLHF
TRBJ2-7,TRBV28,few,.,TGTGCCAGCAGTTTTGGCGGATTCTCCTACGAGCAGTACTTC,CASSFGGFSYEQYF
TRBJ2-2,TRBV19,.,.,TGTGCCAGTGGGGGCTTTGTGGGGGAGCTGTTTTTT,CASGGFVGELFF
TRBJ1-1,TRBV3-1/TRBV3-2,.,.,TGTGCCAGCAGCCCCCACTCGATGAACACTGAAGCTTTCTTT,CASSPHSMNTEAFF
TRBJ1-6,TRBV10-3,.,.,TGTGCCATCAGTTCCGACAGCCTAAATTCACCCCTCCACTTT,CAISSDSLNSPLHF
TRBJ2-5,TRBV5-8,few,.,TGTGCCAGCAGCCCGCGAACCCCCCGGGGGACCCAGTACTTC,CASSPRTPRGTQYF
TRBJ2-2,TRBV5-4,.,.,TGTGCCAGCAGCCCCCCGGGACTTTCGAACACCGGGGAGCTGTTTTTT,CASSPPGLSNTGELFF
TRBJ1-4,TRBV10-3,once,.,TGTGCCATCAGTGACACTAGGGGGTATGAAAAACTGTTTTTT,CAISDTRGYEKLFF
TRBJ2-1,TRBV9,.,TRBD2,TGTGCCAGCAGCGTAGCGGGGGTAGCGGGGAATGAGCAGTTCTTC,CASSVAGVAGNEQFF
TRBJ1-2,TRBV29-1,.,TRBD1,TGCAGCGTTGTAGCAGGGGGATTTAGTGGCTACACCTTC,CSVVAGGFSGYTF
TRBJ1-5,TRBV19,medium-sized,.,TGTGCCACGGGGGGTATCCAAAGCAATCAGCCCCAGCATTTT,CATGGIQSNQPQHF
TRBJ1-1,TRBV6-5,once,.,TGTGCCAGCAAGGCAGGGAGGGAGACTGAAGCTTTCTTT,CASKAGRETEAFF
TRBJ1-1,TRBV18,few,TRBD1,TGTGCCAGCAAACGGACAGGGGGCGCGGTACAGGACACTGAAGCTTTCTTT,CASKRTGGAVQDTEAFF
TRBJ1-5,TRBV11-2,few,.,TGTGCCAGCAGCCCTTCGGGGAGGAATCAGCCCCAGCATTTT,CASSPSGRNQPQHF
TRBJ2-3,TRBV5-1,.,.,TGCGCCAGCAGCTTGGTGGTGGGAGCGGATACGCAGTATTTT,CASSLVVGADTQYF
TRBJ1-2,TRBV3-1/TRBV3-2,.,.,TGTGCCAGCAGCCAAGTACAGGGTCTCTATGGCTACACCTTC,CASSQVQGLYGYTF
TRBJ2-3,TRBV24-1,once,TRBD2,TGTGCCACCAGTAGGGGAGGGTATACGCAGTATTTT,CATSRGGYTQYF
TRBJ2-3,TRBV11-2,.,.,TGTGCCAGCAGCTTAGACAGGGAAGCGGATACGCAGTATTTT,CASSLDREADTQYF
TRBJ2-3,TRBV4-1,few,.,TGCGCCAGCAGCCAAGATGCTCCGAGCTCTAGCACAGATACGCAGTATTTT,CASSQDAPSSSTDTQYF
TRBJ2-2,TRBV6-5,.,.,TGTGCCAGCGGAGGGGTGATGGCCGGGGAGCTGTTTTTT,CASGGVMAGELFF
TRBJ2-1,TRBV24-1,.,TRBD2,TGTGCCACCAGTGATCCCGGGACTAGCGGTTACAATAGGCAGTTCTTC,CATSDPGTSGYNRQFF
TRBJ1-2,TRBV6-5,.,.,TGTGCCAGCAGGCCAAATCACTCCCTCGGGGGCTACACCTTC,CASRPNHSLGGYTF
TRBJ2-7,TRBV19,.,.,TGTGCCAGTAGTATAGGCACAGGGAGCTCCTACGAGCAGTACTTC,CASSIGTGSSYEQYF
TRBJ2-3,TRBV29-1,.,.,TGCAGCGTTGATAATCCAGGCCGAGATACGCAGTATTTT,CSVDNPGRDTQYF
TRBJ1-2,TRBV11-3,.,.,TGTGCCAGCAGCTTAGGAGGTTCCGCCAGGGGCGGCTATGGCTACACCTTC,CASSLGGSARGGYGYTF
TRBJ1-5,TRBV19,.,.,TGTGCCAGTAGTACCTATCATAATAACAATCAGCCCCAGCATTTT,CASSTYHNNNQPQHF
TRBJ2-2,TRBV6-5,.,.,TGTGCCGCGTCTCAAACAGGAGCCCGAGGCGGGGAGCTGTTTTTT,CAASQTGARGGELFF
TRBJ1-4,TRBV16,.,.,TGTGCCAGCAGCCTCAGCCAGGCTAATGAAAAACTGTTTTTT,CASSLSQANEKLFF
TRBJ2-3,TRBV2,once,.,TGTGCCAGCAGGCAGAAACCCACAGATACGCAGTATTTT,CASRQKPTDTQYF
TRBJ2-3,TRBV6-2/TRBV6-3,.,.,TGTGCCAGCAGTTATCCGGGAGAGGGTACGCAGTATTTT,CASSYPGEGTQYF
TRBJ2-6,TRBV30,.,.,TGTGCCTGCCCCAATGAGGGCTCTGGGGCCAACGTCCTGACTTTC,CACPNEGSGANVLTF
TRBJ1-3,TRBV14,few,.,TGTGCCAGCAACACAGGACCTGGAAACACCATATATTTT,CASNTGPGNTIYF
TRBJ1-6,TRBV5-4,once,.,TGTGCCGCGGGGGGGAGTTATAATTCACCCCTCCACTTT,CAAGGSYNSPLHF
TRBJ2-7,TRBV4-2,once,.,TGTGCCAGCAGCTGGAGCGGGTCGAGCTCCTACGAGCAGTACTTC,CASSWSGSSSYEQYF
TRBJ1-1,TRBV29-1,once,.,TGCAGCGTTTATCGGGTATTGAACACTGAAGCTTTCTTT,CSVYRVLNTEAFF
TRBJ1-5,TRBV28,.,.,TGTGCCAGCAGCTTGACAAGAAATCAGCCCCAGCATTTT,CASSLTRNQPQHF
TRBJ2-7,TRBV12-5,.,.,TGTGCTAGTGGTTCGACTTGGACTGGAGGTAACTCCTACGAGCAGTACTTC,CASGSTWTGGNSYEQYF
TRBJ2-2,TRBV6-5,.,.,TGTGCCAGCAGTAGACTGATCACCGGGGAGCTGTTTTTT,CASSRLITGELFF
TRBJ2-1,TRBV18,.,TRBD2,TGTGCCAGCTCACCACCGTCAGGTAGCGGGGCAAATGAGCAGTTCTTC,CASSPPSGSGANEQFF
TRBJ2-1,TRBV7-6,.,TRBD1,TGTGCCAGCAGCGCGACAGGGATCTACAATGAGCAGTTCTTC,CASSATGIYNEQFF
TRBJ1-1,TRBV19,many,TRBD1,TGTGCCAGTAGTGCCTGGGACAGGGGAGCTTTCTTT,CASSAWDRGAFF
TRBJ2-3,TRBV5-4,.,TRBD1,TGTGCCAGCAGCTACCGGGACAGGGGAGGAAATACGCAGTATTTT,CASSYRDRGGNTQYF
TRBJ2-1,TRBV5-1,.,TRBD1,TGCGCCAGCAGCTACGGGACAGGGAACAATGAGCAGTTCTTC,CASSYGTGNNEQFF
TRBJ2-3,TRBV2,few,.,TGTGCCAGCAGCAGCGGGTTCACAGATACGCAGTATTTT,CASSSGFTDTQYF
TRBJ2-2,TRBV6-5,.,.,TGTGCCAGCAGACGGGGACAGAACACCGGGGAGCTGTTTTTT,CASRRGQNTGELFF
TRBJ2-4,TRBV19,.,.,TGTGCCAGTAATCCGGGCCCGAACGCGGGAAACATTCAGTACTTC,CASNPGPNAGNIQYF
TRBJ1-4,TRBV5-1,.,TRBD1,TGCGCCAGCAAGATCTCAGGGGGCTCACATGAAAAACTGTTTTTT,CASKISGGSHEKLFF
TRBJ2-5,TRBV25-1,.,TRBD1,TGTGCCAGCAGTGCCGAAGCGACAGGGTGGCGGGAGACCCAGTACTTC,CASSAEATGWRETQYF
TRBJ1-2,TRBV7-3,.,TRBD1,TGTGCCAGCAGCTCCCCCGGGACAGGGTATGGCTACACCTTC,CASSSPGTGYGYTF
TRBJ2-1,TRBV7-3,once,.,TGTGCCAGCAGCTTAAGGTCAAACGGGAATGAGCAGTTCTTC,CASSLRSNGNEQFF
TRBJ2-1,TRBV5-4,.,TRBD1,TGTGCCAGCAAGCTTCGGGACAGTTACAATGAGCAGTTCTTC,CASKLRDSYNEQFF
TRBJ1-5,TRBV28,.,TRBD1,TGTGCCAGCCAAACCTCTCCGGGACAGGCGTATAGTGACAATCAGCCCCAGCATTTT,CASQTSPGQAYSDNQPQHF
TRBJ2-1,TRBV13,few,TRBD2,TGTGCCAGCAGCTCCCAGCGGGGTGAGCAGTTCTTC,CASSSQRGEQFF
TRBJ2-1,TRBV3-1/TRBV3-2,.,TRBD2,TGTGCCAGCAGTCACCCCCCCGGGACTAGCGGGAATGAGCAGTTCTTC,CASSHPPGTSGNEQFF
TRBJ1-1,TRBV2,.,TRBD1,TGTGCCAGCAGTGATTTCCAGGGGGCGCACACTGAAGCTTTCTTT,CASSDFQGAHTEAFF